This record covers a single T cell receptor (beta chain). Its antigen is undetermined. Through a sample-barcoded 5' primer and a J-beta primer mix, a second PCR was run for about 7 to 12 cycles. Using its own MiXCR run on the 5' RACE reads, TCRdb lists one record per CDR3 protein. Of 750,000 to 950,000 distinct CDR3 sequences in the sample, 25% to 35% are singletons; the top ten hold 10%. These data come from a study of blood T cells in healthy people across ages. General observations from the study: Any changes in expanded clonotypes were possibly confounded, as donor CMV status remained unknown. Researchers judged that diversity estimates from one million T cells fell short of true values.

PBMCs were isolated at a quantity of at least 6 million per sample. V lost 4 bases and J lost 2, with 16 bases in between. The CDR3 is made up of 15 amino acids. Germline V gene sequence: CDR1 SGHRS, CDR2 YFSETQ. This sample was also put to use in a study of T cells of mothers and their children.

The TCR was taken from a woman aged 40-49 years in good health. The sequencing input was blood. This chain joins TRBV5-1 and TRBJ2-7; D is perhaps TRBD1 (5 bases). Here the CDR3 reads CASSLGRQAAYEQYF. CDR3 in DNA: TGCGCCAGCAGCCTGGGGCGGCAGGCTGCCTACGAGCAGTACTTC.